The 27 T cell receptor beta chains presented below share a single source sample, sequenced in a study of cytomegalovirus exposure and HLA in healthy donors. PCR primers comprised 60 Vbeta and 13 Jbeta primers. TCRdb keeps only in-frame clones here, not all; method: immunoSEQ multiplex PCR. Of fewer than 150,000 clones listed, around 70% are singletons. The sequenced material came from PBMCs. Source of these receptors: a man younger than 40 in good health and CMV-seronegative.

The chain has TRBV10-3 and TRBJ2-7; 11 bases agree with TRBD2. CDR1 ENHRY and CDR2 SYGVKD come from the germline V gene. The V gene end was trimmed by 5 bases and the J gene end by 1 base; junction bases not matched to a gene: 4. The CDR3 covers 15 residues. The CDR3 DNA follows: TGTGCCATCAGTACTAGCGGGGGCGTATCCTACGAGCAGTACTTC. Protein sequence: CAISTSGGVSYEQYF.

Of note for this clone: As the CDR3 is not closed by the conserved phenylalanine or tryptophan, this likely results from a read error. The rearrangement uses TRBV15 and TRBJ1-5; no clear D. CDR3 length: 13 residues. The germline gives CDR1 LNHNV, CDR2 YYDKDF (reference sequence). Trimming took 8 bases from V and 4 from J, leaving 12 bases between them. The CDR3 sequence is CATGGGFNQPQHV. The CDR3 bases are TGTGCCACCGGAGGCGGGTTTAATCAGCCCCAGCATGTT.

This chain joins TRBV7-8 and TRBJ2-6, with 7 bases matching TRBD1. Trimming cost V 9 bases and J 3 bases; bases outside gene matches: 8. The CDR3 is 15 amino acids. Germline assignment: CDR1 SGHVS and CDR2 FQNEAQ. CDR3 sequence reads: CASEGANGGANVLTF. CDR3 sequence (DNA): TGTGCCAGTGAGGGGGCAAATGGTGGGGCCAACGTCCTGACTTTC.

The J gene is TRBJ1-6, the V gene TRBV27, with 10 positions matching TRBD1. Germline-derived CDR1 and CDR2 are MNHEY and SMNVEV (reference sequence). This CDR3 region has 15 residues. With V trimmed by 7 bases and J by 8 bases, 8 bases remained unmatched. The CDR3, as DNA: TGTGCCAGCACCGGCCCCGGGACAGGGGATTCACCCCTCCACTTT. Its protein product is CASTGPGTGDSPLHF.

The chain has TRBV6-5 and TRBJ1-1; perhaps TRBD1 as D (6 bases). The germline V gene encodes CDR1 MNHEY and CDR2 SVGAGI. The V and J ends lost 5 bases and 5 bases respectively, with 18 bases between them. The CDR3 has 15 amino acids. The CDR3, as DNA: TGTGCCAGCAGTGCAGATTGGGGGGGGGCAACTGAAGCTTTCTTT. It translates to CASSADWGGATEAFF.

This sequence joins TRBV28 and TRBJ1-2; 7 bases align to TRBD1. This CDR3 contains 14 residues. Unmatched junction bases numbered 13, after V lost 7 bases and J lost 8 bases. Germline V gives CDR1 MDHEN, CDR2 SYDVKM. The CDR3, as DNA: TGTGCCAGCACCCCTTCGACGACAGGGACAGGCTACACCTTC. It translates to CASTPSTTGTGYTF.

This chain connects TRBV29-1 to TRBJ2-3; 7 nucleotides match TRBD2. CDR1 and CDR2 (germline): SQVTM, ANQGSEA. The V and J ends lost 6 bases and 2 bases, in that order; junction bases with no gene match: 14. CDR3 length equals 16 residues. The CDR3 nucleotides are TGCAGCGTGGGTGGGGGGGAAAAAGGCCCCACAGATACGCAGTATTTT. It specifies CSVGGGEKGPTDTQYF.

This sequence joins TRBV11-2 and TRBJ1-2, with 8 positions matching TRBD1. V dropped 5 bases and J dropped 7; count of bases not matched to a gene: 3. The CDR3 totals 12 residues. The germline CDR1 and CDR2 sequences are SGHAT and FQNNGV. CDR3 nucleotides: TGTGCCAGCAGCCATACAGGGGGTGGCTACACCTTC. Translation: CASSHTGGGYTF.

The genes are TRBV4-1 and TRBJ2-7; TRBD1 agrees at 7 bases. The trim removed 2 bases at V and 0 bases at J, leaving 1 base unmatched. CDR1 is MGHRA and CDR2 is YSYEKL in the germline V gene. The CDR3 totals 14 residues. As DNA, the CDR3 is TGCGCCAGCAGCCAACGGGACAGCTCCTACGAGCAGTACTTC. Protein product: CASSQRDSSYEQYF.

The chain links TRBV7-6 to TRBJ2-1; 7 positions match TRBD1. V shed 1 base and J 3 bases; nucleotides not matched to a gene: 9. The CDR3 is made up of 17 amino acids. CDR1 is SGHVS and CDR2 is FNYEAQ in the germline V gene. The CDR3 reads CASSLGAGTDNYNEQFF. CDR3 nucleotides: TGTGCCAGCAGCTTAGGGGCCGGGACAGATAACTACAATGAGCAGTTCTTC.

This sequence joins TRBV28 and TRBJ2-7; weak D call: TRBD1 (6 bases). From germline, CDR1 is MDHEN and CDR2 SYDVKM. This CDR3 spans 14 amino acids. Trimming stripped 2 bases from V and 5 bases from J, with 13 bases between. CDR3 residues: CASSLQGYSNEQYF. CDR3 nucleotide sequence: TGTGCCAGCAGTTTACAGGGGTACTCGAACGAGCAGTACTTC.

The rearrangement joins TRBV4-3 to TRBJ1-3, with D perhaps TRBD1 (6 bases). This CDR3 has 19 residues. V dropped 1 base and J dropped 2 bases, with 21 bases sitting between them. Germline CDR1 LGHNA, CDR2 YSLEER. DNA of the CDR3: TGCGCCAGCAGCCAAGCTTTAGGGACACGACTTCTCGCTGGAAACACCATATATTTT. This translates into CASSQALGTRLLAGNTIYF.

This chain connects TRBV5-1 to TRBJ2-3; 7 nucleotides line up with TRBD1. The CDR3 totals 15 residues. V lost 2 bases and J lost 1; bases outside the gene matches: 4. Germline values: CDR1 SGHRS, CDR2 YFSETQ. The CDR3 protein is CASSFIGTGTDTQYF. CDR3 DNA: TGCGCCAGCAGCTTCATAGGGACAGGCACAGATACGCAGTATTTT.

V and J are TRBV28 and TRBJ1-2; 7 nucleotides align to TRBD1. The V gene's germline CDR1 is MDHEN and CDR2 SYDVKM. The CDR3 sequence is 15 residues long. Unmatched junction bases numbered 8, after V lost 2 bases and J lost 5 bases. CDR3 sequence: CASSLGQGDVYGYTF. In nucleotides, the CDR3 is TGTGCCAGCAGTTTAGGGCAGGGGGACGTGTATGGCTACACCTTC.

J is TRBJ2-1 and V is TRBV6-1, with 10 bases fitting TRBD2. The CDR3 spans 16 residues. V was clipped by 0 bases and J by 9 bases; unmatched bases: 8. The germline gives CDR1 MNHNS, CDR2 SASEGT. The DNA for the CDR3 is TGTGCCAGCAGTGAAGCGGGAGCGGGGGGGCCAGGTGAGCAGTTCTTC. Amino acid sequence: CASSEAGAGGPGEQFF.

Only a few counts were recorded for this clone. The V gene is TRBV28, the J gene TRBJ2-7; 10 bases match TRBD1. This CDR3 has 14 residues. Germline V lookup: CDR1 MDHEN, CDR2 SYDVKM. The J segment lost 4 bases and the V segment lost 4 bases, leaving 4 bases of the junction unmatched. The CDR3 loop reads CASSSTGGVYEQYF. CDR3 nucleotides: TGTGCCAGCAGTTCGACAGGGGGCGTATACGAGCAGTACTTC.

This chain links TRBV29-1 with TRBJ2-5; tentatively, D is TRBD2 (6 bases). V was shortened by 6 bases and J by 2 bases, with 13 bases between the two germline ends. Germline loops: CDR1 SQVTM, CDR2 ANQGSEA. The CDR3 runs to 13 residues. DNA of the CDR3: TGCAGCGTCAGCGGGCAGTTACAAGAGACCCAGTACTTC. Its protein is CSVSGQLQETQYF.

This clone turned up a few times. Distinct nucleotide sequences in the sample also encode this CDR3. This rearrangement joins TRBV27 to TRBJ2-2, with TRBD1 matching over 8 bases. CDR3 length: 14 residues. Unmatched junction bases numbered 4, after V lost 6 bases and J lost 4 bases. The germline V gene encodes CDR1 MNHEY and CDR2 SMNVEV (reference sequence). For the CDR3, the DNA is TGTGCCAGCAGCCCGGGACAGGTCACCGGGGAGCTGTTTTTT. This gives the protein CASSPGQVTGELFF.

This clone is a singleton in its sample. The V gene is TRBV6-5, the J gene TRBJ1-3; TRBD1 is a possible D gene (5 bases). Trimming removed 6 bases from V and 3 bases from J, with 15 bases in between. CDR3 length: 15 residues. Germline assignment: CDR1 MNHEY and CDR2 SVGAGI. The CDR3 DNA sequence: TGTGCCAGCAGCCCCTGGGGGGATGGTGGAAACACCATATATTTT. Protein product: CASSPWGDGGNTIYF.

The chain has TRBV5-1 and TRBJ2-1; possible D gene TRBD1, 6 bases. V gave up 4 bases and J gave up 0 bases, with 14 bases separating them. There are 16 residues in the CDR3. Looked up from germline, CDR1 is SGHRS and CDR2 is YFSETQ. The CDR3 coding sequence is TGCGCCAGCAGCCCGCTTACAGGGAGCTCCTACAATGAGCAGTTCTTC. Translated: CASSPLTGSSYNEQFF. The full variable domain, with the rest looked up from reference TRBV5-1 and TRBJ2-1, is KAGVTQTPRYLIKTRGQQVTLSCSPISGHRSVSWYQQTPGQGLQFLFEYFSETQRNKGNFPGRFSGRQFSNSRSEMNVSTLELGDSALYLCASSPLTGSSYNEQFFGPGTRLTVL.

CDR3 region: CAWNIPTRNNSPLHF. The CDR3 DNA is TGTGCCTGGAACATACCGACAAGGAATAATTCACCCCTCCACTTT. The chain combines TRBV30 with TRBJ1-6, with no clear D. Per the germline V gene, CDR1 is GTSNPN and CDR2 is SVGIG (reference sequence). Trimming removed 4 bases at V and 5 bases at J, with 15 bases between. The CDR3 length is 15 residues.

The chain uses TRBV15 and TRBJ2-7; the match to TRBD1 covers 8 bases. Per the germline V gene, CDR1 is LNHNV and CDR2 is YYDKDF (reference sequence). J lost 2 bases, V lost 3 bases, and 3 bases had no gene match. The CDR3 spans 14 residues. CDR3 nucleotides: TGTGCCACCAGCAGCAGGGGGCAAACCTACGAGCAGTACGTC. Its protein is CATSSRGQTYEQYV.

The chain has TRBV11-2 and TRBJ1-1, with TRBD1 matching 8 bases. V was pared by 2 bases and J by 0 bases, with 8 bases of the junction left unmatched. Germline V lookup: CDR1 SGHAT, CDR2 FQNNGV. The CDR3 is 17 residues long. CDR3 nucleotide sequence: TGTGCCAGCAGCTTATCTTCGACAGGGGCCTTGAACACTGAAGCTTTCTTT. Translation gives CASSLSSTGALNTEAFF.

This clone appeared a few times. The rearrangement joins TRBV28 to TRBJ2-5; possible D gene TRBD2, 6 bases. The DNA end is more similar to TRBJ2-7, so the J call may be wrong. Germline CDR1 MDHEN, CDR2 SYDVKM. The CDR3 sequence is 14 residues long. The CDR3 protein is CASSSAGGGGEQYF. The CDR3 coding sequence is TGTGCCAGCAGTTCGGCCGGGGGAGGTGGCGAGCAGTACTTC.

The genes are TRBV5-1 and TRBJ1-4; 9 nucleotides agree with TRBD1. CDR1 is SGHRS and CDR2 is YFSETQ in the germline V gene. The CDR3 runs 17 residues. V gave up 2 bases and J gave up 8 bases; unmatched junction bases: 13. CDR3 in amino acids: CASSFATGSGTGEKLFF. DNA for the CDR3: TGCGCCAGCAGCTTCGCTACTGGTTCAGGGACAGGGGAAAAACTGTTTTTT.

This chain's CDR3 is CASSQSDEKLFF. CDR3 DNA: TGTGCCAGCAGCCAGAGTGATGAAAAACTGTTTTTT. V gene TRBV14 combines with J gene TRBJ1-4; D call uncertain. Trimming removed 3 bases at V and 6 bases at J, with 5 bases between. The CDR3 has 12 amino acids. The germline V gene encodes CDR1 SGHDN and CDR2 FVKESK.

The chain has TRBV9 and TRBJ2-7; D is unresolved. This CDR3 has 15 residues. The ends were cut back, 0 bases at V and 2 bases at J, with 12 bases in the middle. CDR1 and CDR2 (germline): SGDLS, YYNGEE. As DNA, the CDR3 is TGTGCCAGCAGCGTAGGTTGGAGACCACCCTACGAGCAGTACTTC. Its translation: CASSVGWRPPYEQYF.